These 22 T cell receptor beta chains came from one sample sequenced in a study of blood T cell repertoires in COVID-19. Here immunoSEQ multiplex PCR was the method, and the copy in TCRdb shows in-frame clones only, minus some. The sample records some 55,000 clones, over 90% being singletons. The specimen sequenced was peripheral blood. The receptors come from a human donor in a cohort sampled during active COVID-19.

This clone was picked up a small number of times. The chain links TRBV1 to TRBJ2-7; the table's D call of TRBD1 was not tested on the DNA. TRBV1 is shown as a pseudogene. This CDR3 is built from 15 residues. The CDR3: CTTGCRDRFSYEQYV. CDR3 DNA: TGCACCACCGGTTGCCGGGACAGATTCTCCTACGAGCAGTACGTC.

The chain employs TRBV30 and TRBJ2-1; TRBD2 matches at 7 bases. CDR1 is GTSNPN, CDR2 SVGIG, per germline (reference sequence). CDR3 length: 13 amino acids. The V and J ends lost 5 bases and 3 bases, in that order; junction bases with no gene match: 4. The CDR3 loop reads CAWGLDGYNEQFF. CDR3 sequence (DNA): TGTGCCTGGGGACTAGATGGCTACAATGAGCAGTTCTTC.

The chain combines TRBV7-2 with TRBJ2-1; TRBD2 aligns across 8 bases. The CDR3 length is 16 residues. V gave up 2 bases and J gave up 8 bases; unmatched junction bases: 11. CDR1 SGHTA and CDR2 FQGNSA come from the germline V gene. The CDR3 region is CASSLWLRGGPYEQFF. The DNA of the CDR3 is TGTGCCAGCAGCTTATGGCTTCGGGGGGGCCCGTATGAGCAGTTCTTC.

CDR3 coding DNA: TGTGCCAGCAGTTACTCGCTTACAGGGGACACTGAAGCTTTCTTT. It yields the protein CASSYSLTGDTEAFF. The chain couples TRBV6-2 or TRBV6-3 to TRBJ1-1, with TRBD1 matching 7 bases. This CDR3 is built from 15 residues. The V and J ends lost 0 bases and 3 bases, in that order; junction bases with no gene match: 4. CDR1 MNHEY and CDR2 SVGEGT come from the germline V gene.

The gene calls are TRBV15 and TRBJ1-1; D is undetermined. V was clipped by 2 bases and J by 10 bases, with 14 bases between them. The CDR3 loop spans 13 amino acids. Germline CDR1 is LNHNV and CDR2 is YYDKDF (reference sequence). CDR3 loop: CATSRLSASGAFF. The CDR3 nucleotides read TGTGCCACCAGCAGACTCTCAGCCTCGGGAGCTTTCTTT.

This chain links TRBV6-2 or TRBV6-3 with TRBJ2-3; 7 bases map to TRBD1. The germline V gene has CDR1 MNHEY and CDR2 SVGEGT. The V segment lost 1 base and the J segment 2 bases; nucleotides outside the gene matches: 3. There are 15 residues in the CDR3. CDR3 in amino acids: CASSYWDRTTDTQYF. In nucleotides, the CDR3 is TGTGCCAGCAGTTACTGGGACAGAACCACAGATACGCAGTATTTT.

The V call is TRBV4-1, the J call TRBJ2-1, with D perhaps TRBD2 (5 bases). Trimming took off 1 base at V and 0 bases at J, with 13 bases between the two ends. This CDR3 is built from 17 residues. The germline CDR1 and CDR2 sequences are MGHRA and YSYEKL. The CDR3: CASSQGISESSYNEQFF. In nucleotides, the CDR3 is TGCGCCAGCAGCCAAGGGATTAGCGAGAGCTCCTACAATGAGCAGTTCTTC.

CDR3 DNA: TGTGCCACCGGGACTAGCGGGTCGGCCGGGGAGCTGTTTTTT. This codes for CATGTSGSAGELFF. This rearrangement joins TRBV3-1 (or the pseudogene TRBV3-2) to TRBJ2-2, with TRBD2 matching 12 bases. This CDR3 contains 14 residues. The V gene end was trimmed by 10 bases and the J gene end by 6 bases; junction bases not matched to a gene: 6. CDR1 is LGHDT, CDR2 YNNKEL, per germline (reference sequence).

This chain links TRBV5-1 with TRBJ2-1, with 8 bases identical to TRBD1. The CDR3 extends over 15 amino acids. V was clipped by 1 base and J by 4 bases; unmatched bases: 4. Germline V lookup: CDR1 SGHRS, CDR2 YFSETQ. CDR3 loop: CASSLSRGPYNEQFF. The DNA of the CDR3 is TGCGCCAGCAGCTTGTCCAGGGGGCCTTACAATGAGCAGTTCTTC.

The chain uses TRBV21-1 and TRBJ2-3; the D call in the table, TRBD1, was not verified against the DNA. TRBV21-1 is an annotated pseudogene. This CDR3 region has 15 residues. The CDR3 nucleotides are TGTGCCAGCAGGCTCAGGGGGCCTGACACAGATACGCAGTATTTT. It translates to CASRLRGPDTDTQYF.

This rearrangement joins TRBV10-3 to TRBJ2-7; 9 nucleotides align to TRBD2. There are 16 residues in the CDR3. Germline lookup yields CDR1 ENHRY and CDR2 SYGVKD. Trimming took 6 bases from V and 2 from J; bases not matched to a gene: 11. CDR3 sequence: CAIRTWSLAGTYEQYV. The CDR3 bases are TGTGCCATCAGAACATGGTCTCTAGCGGGGACCTACGAGCAGTACGTC.

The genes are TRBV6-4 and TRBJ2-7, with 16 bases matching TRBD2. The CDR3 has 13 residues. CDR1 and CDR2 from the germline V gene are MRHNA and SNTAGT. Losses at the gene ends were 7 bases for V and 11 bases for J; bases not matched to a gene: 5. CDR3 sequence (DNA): TGTGCCAGCAAGGGACTAGCGGGGGGGCCGGAGTACGTC. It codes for CASKGLAGGPEYV.

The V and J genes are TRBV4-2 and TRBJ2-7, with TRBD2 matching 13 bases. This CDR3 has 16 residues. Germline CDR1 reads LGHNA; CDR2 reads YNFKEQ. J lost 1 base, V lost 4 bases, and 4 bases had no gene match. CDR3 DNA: TGTGCCAGCAGCCCCGGACTAGCGGGGGTATCCTACGAGCAGTACTTC. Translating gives CASSPGLAGVSYEQYF.

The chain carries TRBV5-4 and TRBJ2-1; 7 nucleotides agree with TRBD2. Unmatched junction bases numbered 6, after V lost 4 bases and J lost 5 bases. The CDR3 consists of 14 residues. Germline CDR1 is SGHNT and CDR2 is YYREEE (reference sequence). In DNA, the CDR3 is TGTGCCAGCAGCCGGGAAGGGAGGGACAATGAGCAGTTCTTC. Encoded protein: CASSREGRDNEQFF.

CDR3 coding DNA: TGTGCCACCAGCAGAGATGGGGACACGTACAATGAGCAGTTCTTC. Encoded protein: CATSRDGDTYNEQFF. V gene TRBV15 combines with J gene TRBJ2-1; D may be TRBD1 (6 bases). The V and J ends lost 0 bases and 4 bases respectively, with 10 bases between them. CDR3 length equals 15 residues. Germline CDR1 is LNHNV and CDR2 is YYDKDF (reference sequence).

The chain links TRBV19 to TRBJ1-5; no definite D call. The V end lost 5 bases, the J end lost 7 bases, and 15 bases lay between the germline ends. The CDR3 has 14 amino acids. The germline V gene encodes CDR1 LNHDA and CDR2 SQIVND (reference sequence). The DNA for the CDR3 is TGTGCCAGTAGTGGATCGCAGGCCTTACAGCCCCAGCATTTT. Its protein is CASSGSQALQPQHF. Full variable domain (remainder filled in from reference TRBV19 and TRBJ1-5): DGGITQSPKYLFRKEGQNVTLSCEQNLNHDAMYWYRQDPGQGLRLIYYSQIVNDFQKGDIAEGYSVSREKKESFPLTVTSAQKNPTAFYLCASSGSQALQPQHFGDGTRLSIL.

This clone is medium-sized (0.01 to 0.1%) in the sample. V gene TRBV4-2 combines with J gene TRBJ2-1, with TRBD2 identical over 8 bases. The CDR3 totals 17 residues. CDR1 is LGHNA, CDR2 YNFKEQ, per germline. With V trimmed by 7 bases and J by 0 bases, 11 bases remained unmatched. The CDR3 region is CASTAEGSGNSYNEQFF. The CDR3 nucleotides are TGTGCCAGCACCGCCGAGGGTAGCGGGAACTCCTACAATGAGCAGTTCTTC.

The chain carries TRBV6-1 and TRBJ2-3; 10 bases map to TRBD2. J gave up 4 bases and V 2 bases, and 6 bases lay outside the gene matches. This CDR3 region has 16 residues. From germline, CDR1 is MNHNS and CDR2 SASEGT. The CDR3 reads CASSEWSSGSADTQYF. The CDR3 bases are TGTGCCAGCAGTGAATGGTCTAGCGGGAGTGCAGATACGCAGTATTTT.

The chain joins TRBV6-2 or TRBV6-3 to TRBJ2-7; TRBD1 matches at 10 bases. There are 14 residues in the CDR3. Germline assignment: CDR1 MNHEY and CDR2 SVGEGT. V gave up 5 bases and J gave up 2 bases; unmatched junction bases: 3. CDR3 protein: CASSKGQGAYEQYV. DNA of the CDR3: TGTGCCAGCAGTAAAGGACAGGGGGCCTACGAGCAGTACGTC.

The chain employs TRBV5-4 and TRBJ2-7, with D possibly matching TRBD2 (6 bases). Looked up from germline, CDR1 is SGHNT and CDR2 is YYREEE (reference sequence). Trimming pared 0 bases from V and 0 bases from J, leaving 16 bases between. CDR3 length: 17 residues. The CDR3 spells CASSLGGTSLSSYEQYF. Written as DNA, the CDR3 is TGTGCCAGCAGCTTGGGCGGGACCTCCCTTTCCTCCTACGAGCAGTACTTC.

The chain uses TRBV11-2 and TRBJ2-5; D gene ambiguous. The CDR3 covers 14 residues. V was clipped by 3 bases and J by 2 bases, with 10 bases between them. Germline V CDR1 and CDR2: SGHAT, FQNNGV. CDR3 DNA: TGTGCCAGCAGCTTTGGGCCAGATCAAGAGACCCAGTACTTC. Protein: CASSFGPDQETQYF. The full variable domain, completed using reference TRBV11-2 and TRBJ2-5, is EAGVAQSPRYKIIEKRQSVAFWCNPISGHATLYWYQQILGQGPKLLIQFQNNGVVDDSQLPKDRFSAERLKGVDSTLKIQPAKLEDSAVYLCASSFGPDQETQYFGPGTRLLVL.

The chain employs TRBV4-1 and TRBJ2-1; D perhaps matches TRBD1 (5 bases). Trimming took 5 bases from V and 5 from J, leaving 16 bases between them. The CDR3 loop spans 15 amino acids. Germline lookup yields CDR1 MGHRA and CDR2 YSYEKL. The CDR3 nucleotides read TGCGCCAGCAGCGAAACAGGTAATGAAGACAATGAGCAGTTCTTC. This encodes CASSETGNEDNEQFF.